Reported below is one T cell receptor beta chain. V dropped 6 bases and J dropped 0 bases, with 12 bases sitting between them. Germline CDR1 reads SQVTM; CDR2 reads ANQGSEA. This CDR3 has 14 residues. These data come from a study of T cell changes during pregnancy in multiple sclerosis. Assay: immunoSEQ multiplex PCR; the TCRdb copy retains only in-frame clones and omits some. The sample contains about 57,000 clones, around 92% of which appear only once. Sample: CD4+ T cells from peripheral blood mononuclear cells, taken in the second trimester of pregnancy. This clonotype was sampled from a female donor with multiple sclerosis, enrolled in a pregnancy study. This chain links TRBV29-1 with TRBJ2-1; D gene uncertain. CDR3 nucleotide sequence: TGCAGCGTGCAGCGTTCCGGCTCCTACAATGAGCAGTTCTTC. As protein: CSVQRSGSYNEQFF.